A single sample is the source of the 18 T cell receptor beta chains below, sequenced in a study of human T cells and chemical hapten exposure. The study extracted total RNA from unfractionated whole blood. TCRdb ran MiXCR on the 5' RACE reads and lists one entry per CDR3 protein. The sample includes about 110,000 distinct CDR3 sequences, approximately 19% of them seen just once. All receptors come from a human donor in good health.

This clonotype was detected many times. This rearrangement joins TRBV5-1 to TRBJ1-2, with TRBD1 matching over 7 bases. J was trimmed by 7 bases and V by 4 bases; bases with no gene match: 13. This CDR3 is 15 amino acids long. Germline-derived CDR1 and CDR2 are SGHRS and YFSETQ. The CDR3: CASSPDQGQTTGYTF. CDR3 in DNA: TGCGCCAGCAGCCCAGACCAGGGACAGACCACTGGCTACACCTTC.

This clonotype was found a few times. V is TRBV2 and J is TRBJ2-2; possibly TRBD1 or TRBD2 for D (5 bases each). This CDR3 region has 15 residues. Germline CDR1 is SNHLY and CDR2 is FYNNEI. The V and J ends lost 10 bases and 4 bases respectively, with 19 bases between them. CDR3 DNA: TGTGCCACCTACTCGAGGGGAGATGCCACCGGGGAGCTGTTTTTT. Protein: CATYSRGDATGELFF.

This clonotype was recorded a few times. The chain joins TRBV20-1 to TRBJ2-3; TRBD1 matches 8 bases. Trimming at V came to 1 base and at J to 14 bases, leaving 8 bases not matched to a gene. Germline-derived CDR1 and CDR2 are DFQATT and SNEGSKA (reference sequence). The CDR3 has 12 amino acids. CDR3 coding DNA: TGCAGTGCTAGAGTTGGGGGGACAGGAGCGTATTTT. Translation: CSARVGGTGAYF.

The chain joins TRBV28 to TRBJ1-4; TRBD1 matches at 9 bases. V gave up 4 bases and J gave up 8 bases; unmatched junction bases: 8. Looked up from germline, CDR1 is MDHEN and CDR2 is SYDVKM. The CDR3 runs 15 residues. The DNA of the CDR3 is TGTGCCAGCAGTTCCGTAACAGGGGGCGGGGAAAAACTGTTTTTT. As protein: CASSSVTGGGEKLFF.

The count of this clonotype is one. The chain joins TRBV19 to TRBJ2-7; 7 bases map to TRBD2. The CDR3 covers 13 residues. Trimming cost V 5 bases and J 4 bases; bases outside gene matches: 5. Germline CDR1 reads LNHDA; CDR2 reads SQIVND (reference sequence). The CDR3 here is CASSYGRSYEQYF. For the CDR3, the DNA is TGTGCCAGTAGTTACGGGAGGAGTTACGAGCAGTACTTC.

V and J are TRBV12-3 or TRBV12-4 and TRBJ1-2, with D possibly TRBD1 on 5 matching bases. The CDR3 loop spans 14 amino acids. Trimming left V 6 bases short and J 8 bases short, with 19 bases between. The CDR3 nucleotides are TGTGCCAGCAGGGATACAGGAGATGAGCGCGGCTACACCTTC. As protein: CASRDTGDERGYTF.

This chain links TRBV30 with TRBJ2-7; D perhaps matches TRBD1 (6 bases). Looked up from germline, CDR1 is GTSNPN and CDR2 is SVGIG (reference sequence). The CDR3 loop spans 13 amino acids. V lost 2 bases and J 3 bases, leaving 11 bases between the germline ends. The CDR3 nucleotides read TGTGCCTGGAGTTCCGGACAGTACTACGAGCAGTACTTC. Translation gives CAWSSGQYYEQYF. Looking up the rest from reference TRBV30 and TRBJ2-7 gives the full variable domain: SQTIHQWPATLVQPVGSPLSLECTVEGTSNPNLYWYRQAAGRGLQLLFYSVGIGQISSEVPQNLSASRPQDRQFILSSKKLLLSDSGFYLCAWSSGQYYEQYFGPGTRLTVT.

The V call is TRBV7-8, the J call TRBJ1-4; the D is unclear. Trimming removed 5 bases at V and 5 bases at J, with 12 bases between. CDR3 length equals 14 residues. Germline V gene lookup returns CDR1 SGHVS and CDR2 FQNEAQ. The CDR3 coding sequence is TGTGCCAGCAGCCCGGATAGGGCGAATGAAAAACTGTTTTTT. Its protein is CASSPDRANEKLFF.

CDR3 in DNA: TGCAGCGTGGGCCTGGGACAGACTCTTCAAGAGACCCAGTACTTC. Translating gives CSVGLGQTLQETQYF. The chain is built from TRBV29-1 and TRBJ2-5, with 7 bases identical to TRBD1. Germline loops: CDR1 SQVTM, CDR2 ANQGSEA. The length of the CDR3 is 15 residues. The J segment lost 2 bases and the V segment lost 6 bases, leaving 12 bases of the junction unmatched.

This clonotype was seen once. The rearrangement joins TRBV6-5 to TRBJ1-1, with D maybe TRBD1 (5 bases). This CDR3 has 18 residues. The V and J ends lost 0 bases and 7 bases respectively, with 24 bases between them. Germline CDR1 MNHEY, CDR2 SVGAGI. This chain's CDR3 is CASSYSVLRRTSMREAFF. DNA of the CDR3: TGTGCCAGCAGTTACTCCGTTTTACGGAGGACAAGCATGCGTGAAGCTTTCTTT.

This chain connects TRBV21-1 to TRBJ2-7; whether TRBD2, the table's D call, matches the DNA was not checked. TRBV21-1 is a pseudogene locus. This CDR3 region has 22 residues. CDR3 nucleotide sequence: TGTGCCAGCAGCAATGGTTCCGGGGACCAAGATGACCCGACTAGCGGGACGTTCGAGCAGTACTTC. Translating gives CASSNGSGDQDDPTSGTFEQYF.

The V and J genes are TRBV10-3 and TRBJ2-1; 9 nucleotides align to TRBD1. The junction had 12 bases not matched to a gene; V was cut back by 8 bases and J by 7 bases. Germline V gene lookup returns CDR1 ENHRY and CDR2 SYGVKD. The CDR3 runs to 15 residues. CDR3 nucleotide sequence: TGTGCCATCTGTCCGGGACAGGGAACTAGGAATGAGCAGTTCTTC. It specifies CAICPGQGTRNEQFF.

This clonotype has more than one count but fewer than ten. This sequence joins TRBV21-1 and TRBJ1-2; TRBD1 reflects the table's D call only, with no check against the DNA. TRBV21-1 is recorded as a pseudogene. The CDR3 loop spans 17 amino acids. The CDR3 DNA reads TGTGCCAGCAGCCCCCGGGACGGAGCTGAGGACAACTATGGCTACACCTTC. Its translation: CASSPRDGAEDNYGYTF.

This clonotype occurred a few times. V usage is TRBV30 and J usage is TRBJ1-1; D remains unclear. CDR1 is GTSNPN and CDR2 is SVGIG in the germline V gene (reference sequence). Trimming cost V 2 bases and J 0 bases, with 7 bases left between them. The CDR3 loop spans 13 amino acids. The CDR3 nucleotides read TGTGCCTGGAGTCCGGGGATGAACACTGAAGCTTTCTTT. Its translation: CAWSPGMNTEAFF.

The sample holds a few counts of this clonotype. The J gene is TRBJ2-7, the V gene TRBV9; D perhaps matches TRBD2 (5 bases). V was clipped by 3 bases and J by 3 bases, with 10 bases between them. CDR3 length: 13 residues. Per the germline V gene, CDR1 is SGDLS and CDR2 is YYNGEE. The CDR3 reads CASSGGGGYEQYF. CDR3 in DNA: TGTGCCAGCAGCGGAGGCGGAGGCTACGAGCAGTACTTC.

The CDR3 coding sequence is TGTGCCAGCAAGATTACAGGGACTGGAAACACCATATATTTT. Translated: CASKITGTGNTIYF. The rearrangement links TRBV28 to TRBJ1-3; TRBD1 might be the D (6 bases). V was clipped by 7 bases and J by 2 bases, with 12 bases between them. The CDR3 runs 14 residues. Germline loops: CDR1 MDHEN, CDR2 SYDVKM.

This clonotype was seen more than once but under ten times. The chain is built from TRBV5-1 and TRBJ1-3; D not resolved. Germline-derived CDR1 and CDR2 are SGHRS and YFSETQ. The CDR3 spans 15 residues. Trimming took off 4 bases at V and 0 bases at J, with 11 bases between the two ends. CDR3 DNA sequence: TGCGCCAGCAGCCCGACGGCCGACTCTGGAAACACCATATATTTT. Translated, it gives CASSPTADSGNTIYF.

V is TRBV3-1 and J is TRBJ1-2, with D possibly matching TRBD1 (5 bases). Germline-derived CDR1 and CDR2 are LGHDT and YNNKEL (reference sequence). The CDR3 covers 13 residues. Trimming removed 1 base from V and 5 bases from J, with 8 bases in between. CDR3 protein: CASSQAGLYGYTF. The CDR3 bases are TGTGCCAGCAGCCAAGCAGGGCTTTATGGCTACACCTTC.